This TCR beta chain was found in a study of cytomegalovirus exposure and HLA in healthy donors. This CDR3 has 14 residues. V lost 5 bases to trimming and J lost 0 bases; unmatched junction nucleotides: 4. Germline V gene lookup returns CDR1 MNHEY and CDR2 SVGAGI. Using immunoSEQ multiplex PCR, the repertoire was profiled, and TCRdb retains in-frame clones only, with some absent. The top ten clones hold 7.8% of a sample with about 49,000 clones, nearly 95% of them seen once. This clonotype was obtained from a woman aged 18-30 years in good health and CMV-seropositive. The chain recombines TRBV6-5 with TRBJ2-7; 7 bases map to TRBD1. Specimen: PBMCs. The CDR3 loop reads CASSRTGDSYEQYF. CDR3 nucleotide sequence: TGTGCCAGCAGTCGTACAGGGGACTCCTACGAGCAGTACTTC.